One sample yielded the 29 T cell receptor beta chains listed below, sequenced in a study of blood T cell repertoires in COVID-19. Sequenced by immunoSEQ multiplex PCR; TCRdb stores in-frame clones only, minus some. The sample lists hundreds of thousands of clones, 86% occurring once. The sample taken for sequencing was peripheral blood. All receptors derive from a woman in her 30s with active or convalescent COVID-19.

This chain uses TRBV7-9 with TRBJ1-1, with 7 bases aligning to TRBD1. Unmatched junction bases numbered 4, after V lost 7 bases and J lost 5 bases. The CDR3 runs to 12 residues. Per the germline V gene, CDR1 is SEHNR and CDR2 is FQNEAQ (reference sequence). CDR3 DNA: TGTGCCAGCACTACGGGACAGACTGAAGCTTTCTTT. Translated: CASTTGQTEAFF.

The V gene is TRBV5-6, the J gene TRBJ1-1; D not resolved. Germline CDR1 SGHDT, CDR2 YYEEEE. Trimming removed 0 bases at V and 7 bases at J, with 13 bases between. This CDR3 comprises 14 residues. The CDR3 sequence: CASSLANRENEAFF. CDR3 sequence (DNA): TGTGCCAGCAGCTTGGCCAATAGGGAGAATGAAGCTTTCTTT.

V and J are TRBV19 and TRBJ1-1, with D tentatively TRBD1 (6 bases). CDR1 LNHDA and CDR2 SQIVND come from the germline V gene (reference sequence). V lost 5 bases to trimming and J lost 6 bases, with 13 bases between them. The CDR3 has 13 amino acids. CDR3 sequence reads: CASSYDRSPEAFF. The CDR3 DNA sequence: TGTGCCAGTAGTTACGACAGGTCGCCTGAAGCTTTCTTT.

This clone was seen a few times. The chain is built from TRBV14 and TRBJ2-3; D unclear. With 5 bases removed from V and 6 bases from J, the gap between germline ends came to 9 bases. CDR1 SGHDN and CDR2 FVKESK come from the germline V gene. The CDR3 is 12 amino acids. The CDR3 protein is CASSDIRDTQYF. The DNA for the CDR3 is TGTGCCAGCAGCGACATTCGGGATACGCAGTATTTT.

Only one count was recorded for this clone. The genes are TRBV21-1 and TRBJ2-3; TRBD1 reflects the table's D call only, with no check against the DNA. TRBV21-1 corresponds to a pseudogene. The CDR3 has 14 amino acids. CDR3 sequence: CATGTLVYADTQYF. The DNA for the CDR3 is TGTGCCACCGGGACACTGGTCTATGCAGATACGCAGTATTTT.

This chain uses TRBV6-5 with TRBJ2-7; D not resolved. This CDR3 has 13 amino acids. The germline V gene encodes CDR1 MNHEY and CDR2 SVGAGI. V lost 9 bases and J 2 bases, leaving 14 bases between the germline ends. The CDR3 region is CASCGRNTYEQYF. CDR3 nucleotide sequence: TGTGCCAGTTGTGGCAGGAATACCTACGAGCAGTACTTC.

The gene calls are TRBV20-1 and TRBJ2-1; D perhaps matches TRBD1 (6 bases). The CDR3 loop spans 14 amino acids. Germline V gives CDR1 DFQATT, CDR2 SNEGSKA (reference sequence). V was pared by 3 bases and J by 7 bases, with 16 bases between. CDR3 sequence: CSASMVQGFNEQFF. CDR3 DNA sequence: TGCAGTGCTAGTATGGTACAGGGATTTAATGAGCAGTTCTTC.

The V call is TRBV6-1, the J call TRBJ1-5; D unresolved. The V end was cut by 3 bases, the J end by 0 bases, with 9 bases between. Germline CDR1 is MNHNS and CDR2 is SASEGT. The CDR3 is 15 amino acids. CDR3 sequence (DNA): TGTGCCAGCAGTGATTACAGAGATAGCAATCAGCCCCAGCATTTT. It is translated as CASSDYRDSNQPQHF.

This chain links TRBV7-9 with TRBJ1-2; tentative D call: TRBD1 (5 bases). The CDR3 length is 13 residues. V dropped 5 bases and J dropped 4 bases, with 11 bases sitting between them. Germline CDR1 SEHNR, CDR2 FQNEAQ (reference sequence). CDR3 sequence: CASSTKTVYGYTF. The CDR3 nucleotides are TGTGCCAGCAGCACGAAGACAGTCTATGGCTACACCTTC. The variable domain in full, completed from reference TRBV7-9 and TRBJ1-2, reads DTGVSQNPRHKITKRGQNVTFRCDPISEHNRLYWYRQTLGQGPEFLTYFQNEAQLEKSRLLSDRFSAERPKGSFSTLEIQRTEQGDSAMYLCASSTKTVYGYTFGSGTRLTVV.

The J gene is TRBJ2-1, the V gene TRBV19; TRBD2 matches at 12 bases. Looked up from germline, CDR1 is LNHDA and CDR2 is SQIVND (reference sequence). V lost 3 bases, J lost 0 bases, and 9 bases stayed unmatched. CDR3 size: 19 residues. CDR3 protein: CASSISLAGGSSSYNEQFF. In DNA, the CDR3 is TGTGCCAGTAGTATTTCTCTAGCGGGAGGGTCAAGCTCCTACAATGAGCAGTTCTTC.

This chain joins TRBV7-6 and TRBJ1-1; 7 nucleotides line up with TRBD1. The CDR3 extends over 14 amino acids. The ends lost 5 bases at V and 1 base at J; junction bases unmatched: 4. Looked up from germline, CDR1 is SGHVS and CDR2 is FNYEAQ. The chain's CDR3 is CASSGQASNTEAFF. For the CDR3, the DNA is TGTGCCAGCAGCGGACAGGCATCGAACACTGAAGCTTTCTTT.

V usage is TRBV19 and J usage is TRBJ1-2; possible D gene TRBD1, 6 bases. CDR3 length equals 15 residues. V lost 1 base to trimming and J lost 2 bases, with 11 bases between them. Germline lookup yields CDR1 LNHDA and CDR2 SQIVND (reference sequence). In DNA, the CDR3 is TGTGCCAGTAGTATAGTTCAGGGGTCCAACTATGGCTACACCTTC. Residues: CASSIVQGSNYGYTF.

The rearrangement links TRBV11-2 to TRBJ2-5; 10 nucleotides match TRBD2. The CDR3 is 17 residues long. CDR1 SGHAT and CDR2 FQNNGV come from the germline V gene. V shed 5 bases and J 5 bases; nucleotides not matched to a gene: 14. This CDR3 reads CASSPRWSAGGRETQYF. The CDR3, as DNA: TGTGCCAGCAGCCCTCGCTGGTCAGCGGGGGGGCGTGAGACCCAGTACTTC. Variable domain in full (rest from reference TRBV11-2 and TRBJ2-5): EAGVAQSPRYKIIEKRQSVAFWCNPISGHATLYWYQQILGQGPKLLIQFQNNGVVDDSQLPKDRFSAERLKGVDSTLKIQPAKLEDSAVYLCASSPRWSAGGRETQYFGPGTRLLVL.

The V gene is TRBV2, the J gene TRBJ2-3; 8 bases agree with TRBD1. CDR1 and CDR2 from the germline V gene are SNHLY and FYNNEI. V was clipped by 4 bases and J by 0 bases; unmatched bases: 3. The CDR3 extends over 15 amino acids. The CDR3 nucleotides read TGTGCCAGCAGTGGCCAGGGGGCTAGCACAGATACGCAGTATTTT. Translating it yields CASSGQGASTDTQYF. The full variable domain, in which reference TRBV2 and TRBJ2-3 provide the parts outside the CDR3, is EPEVTQTPSHQVTQMGQEVILRCVPISNHLYFYWYRQILGQKVEFLVSFYNNEISEKSEIFDDQFSVERPDGSNFTLKIRSTKLEDSAMYFCASSGQGASTDTQYFGPGTRLTVL.

The genes are TRBV2 and TRBJ1-5, with D possibly matching TRBD1 (6 bases). V lost 2 bases, J lost 4 bases, and 9 bases lay in between. CDR1 is SNHLY, CDR2 FYNNEI, per germline. The CDR3 covers 14 residues. This CDR3 is CASSESQGNQPQHF. The CDR3 bases are TGTGCCAGCAGTGAATCACAGGGTAATCAGCCCCAGCATTTT.

The V and J genes are TRBV7-8 and TRBJ1-3, with 10 bases lining up with TRBD1. V gave up 5 bases and J gave up 8 bases; unmatched junction bases: 12. Germline CDR1 is SGHVS and CDR2 is FQNEAQ. This CDR3 is 16 amino acids long. This CDR3 reads CASSNWPRTGGDTIYF. CDR3 bases: TGTGCCAGCAGCAACTGGCCCCGGACAGGGGGGGACACCATATATTTT.

The chain joins TRBV20-1 to TRBJ1-3, with no clear D. Germline V gene sequence: CDR1 DFQATT, CDR2 SNEGSKA (reference sequence). This CDR3 region has 15 residues. With 3 bases removed from V and 0 bases from J, the gap between germline ends came to 12 bases. The CDR3 coding sequence is TGCAGTGCTAGTAGTCCAGATGACTCTGGAAACACCATATATTTT. Protein sequence: CSASSPDDSGNTIYF.

The V call is TRBV5-5, the J call TRBJ1-2; D unresolved. The V gene lost 4 bases and the J gene lost 8 bases, with 21 bases spanning the gap. The V gene's germline CDR1 is SGHKS and CDR2 YYEKEE (reference sequence). The CDR3 sequence is 15 residues long. In nucleotides, the CDR3 is TGTGCCAGCAGCCCCGGGGTGGCATCGCGCGAGGGCTACACCTTC. Translated, it gives CASSPGVASREGYTF.

This chain joins TRBV19 and TRBJ1-5; unclear D gene. Between the trimmed V and J ends, which lost 3 bases and 3 bases, there was a span of 9 bases. Looked up from germline, CDR1 is LNHDA and CDR2 is SQIVND (reference sequence). This CDR3 contains 14 residues. CDR3 in DNA: TGTGCCAGTAGTATTGTTGGCCTCAATCAGCCCCAGCATTTT. Its translation is CASSIVGLNQPQHF.

Remarks on this clone: The same CDR3 arises from other DNA sequences in this sample as well. V and J are TRBV6-5 and TRBJ1-1, with unresolved D. There are 14 residues in the CDR3. The germline CDR1 and CDR2 sequences are MNHEY and SVGAGI. Trimming left V 5 bases short and J 4 bases short, with 14 bases between. The CDR3 loop reads CASSPREGGTEAFF. In DNA form, the CDR3 reads TGTGCCAGCAGTCCAAGGGAGGGTGGCACTGAAGCTTTCTTT.

The chain has TRBV3-1 (or the pseudogene TRBV3-2) and TRBJ1-3, with D maybe TRBD1 (5 bases). The CDR3 spans 15 residues. Germline CDR1 reads LGHDT; CDR2 reads YNNKEL (reference sequence). Trimming removed 1 base at V and 2 bases at J, with 9 bases between. This chain's CDR3 is CASSQGQGTGNTIYF. As DNA, the CDR3 is TGTGCCAGCAGCCAAGGGCAGGGAACTGGAAACACCATATATTTT.

V and J are TRBV30 and TRBJ2-6; 11 bases are shared with TRBD1. Looked up from germline, CDR1 is GTSNPN and CDR2 is SVGIG (reference sequence). The CDR3 sequence is 18 residues long. V was pared by 6 bases and J by 2 bases, with 12 bases of the junction left unmatched. Here the CDR3 reads CACTRDRGYQAGANVLTF. Here the CDR3 DNA reads TGTGCCTGCACCCGGGACAGGGGGTATCAAGCTGGGGCCAACGTCCTGACTTTC. The full variable domain, its missing parts supplied by reference TRBV30 and TRBJ2-6, is SQTIHQWPATLVQPVGSPLSLECTVEGTSNPNLYWYRQAAGRGLQLLFYSVGIGQISSEVPQNLSASRPQDRQFILSSKKLLLSDSGFYLCACTRDRGYQAGANVLTFGAGSRLTVL.

J is TRBJ1-1 and V is TRBV6-1; a possible D gene is TRBD1 (6 bases). The germline gives CDR1 MNHNS, CDR2 SASEGT. This CDR3 spans 12 amino acids. V was clipped by 9 bases and J by 5 bases, with 13 bases between them. DNA of the CDR3: TGTGCCAGTTCAACAGGGAATACTGAAGCTTTCTTT. Translating it yields CASSTGNTEAFF.

This clone came up once. The rearrangement uses TRBV28 and TRBJ1-5; D not certain. Germline V gives CDR1 MDHEN, CDR2 SYDVKM. The CDR3 loop spans 14 amino acids. Trimming pared 5 bases from V and 3 bases from J, leaving 11 bases between. CDR3: CASSPLGLNQPQHF. CDR3 coding DNA: TGTGCCAGCAGTCCATTGGGCCTCAATCAGCCCCAGCATTTT. Full variable domain (rest looked up from reference TRBV28 and TRBJ1-5): DVKVTQSSRYLVKRTGEKVFLECVQDMDHENMFWYRQDPGLGLRLIYFSYDVKMKEKGDIPEGYSVSREKKERFSLILESASTNQTSMYLCASSPLGLNQPQHFGDGTRLSIL.

This sequence joins TRBV5-1 and TRBJ1-4, with D unresolved. Germline V lookup: CDR1 SGHRS, CDR2 YFSETQ. This CDR3 spans 15 amino acids. Trimming removed 1 base from V and 1 base from J, with 8 bases in between. CDR3 loop: CASSLIAGTNEKLFF. In DNA, the CDR3 is TGCGCCAGCAGCTTGATTGCGGGAACTAATGAAAAACTGTTTTTT.

The chain uses TRBV27 and TRBJ2-7; D is perhaps TRBD2 (5 bases). This CDR3 spans 16 amino acids. The germline CDR1 and CDR2 sequences are MNHEY and SMNVEV (reference sequence). V gave up 3 bases and J gave up 4 bases, with 19 bases separating them. Here the CDR3 reads CASSLTPGIRTYEQYF. For the CDR3, the DNA is TGTGCCAGCAGTTTGACGCCCGGGATCCGGACTTACGAGCAGTACTTC.

This chain joins TRBV7-9 and TRBJ1-3, with 7 bases fitting TRBD1. With V trimmed by 5 bases and J by 4 bases, 17 bases remained unmatched. CDR3 size: 18 residues. Germline CDR1 reads SEHNR; CDR2 reads FQNEAQ (reference sequence). The CDR3 reads CASSAHPGQTELGNTIYF. The CDR3, as DNA: TGTGCCAGCAGCGCTCATCCGGGACAGACGGAGCTGGGAAACACCATATATTTT.

The chain uses TRBV6-5 and TRBJ2-1; 9 bases match TRBD2. CDR1 is MNHEY and CDR2 is SVGAGI in the germline V gene. V was pared by 5 bases and J by 2 bases, with 4 bases of the junction left unmatched. This CDR3 comprises 15 residues. CDR3 amino acids: CASSLSGSTYNEQFF. As DNA, the CDR3 is TGTGCCAGCAGTCTTAGCGGGAGTACCTACAATGAGCAGTTCTTC.

This clone has just one count. The chain couples TRBV5-5 to TRBJ1-5, with 7 bases lining up with TRBD1. The CDR3 runs to 16 residues. V lost 4 bases to trimming and J lost 2 bases; unmatched junction nucleotides: 9. Germline-derived CDR1 and CDR2 are SGHKS and YYEKEE (reference sequence). In nucleotides, the CDR3 is TGTGCCAGCAGCCCCAAACAGGGGACGGGCAATCAGCCCCAGCATTTT. Amino acid sequence: CASSPKQGTGNQPQHF.